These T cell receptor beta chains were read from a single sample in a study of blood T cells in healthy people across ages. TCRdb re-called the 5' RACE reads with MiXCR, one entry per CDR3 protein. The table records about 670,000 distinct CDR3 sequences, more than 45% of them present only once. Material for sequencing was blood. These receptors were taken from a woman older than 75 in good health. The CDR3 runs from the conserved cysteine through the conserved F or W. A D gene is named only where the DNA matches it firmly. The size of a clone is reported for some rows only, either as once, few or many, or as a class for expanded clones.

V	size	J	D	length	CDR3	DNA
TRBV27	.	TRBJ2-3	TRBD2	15	CATLGRAGARDTQYF	TGTGCCACCCTAGGACGAGCGGGAGCAAGGGATACGCAGTATTTT
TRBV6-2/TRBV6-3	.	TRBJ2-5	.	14	CATTGALIEETQYF	TGTGCCACCACGGGGGCCCTCATCGAAGAGACCCAGTACTTC
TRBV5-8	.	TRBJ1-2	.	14	CASSLRAVDYGYTF	TGTGCCAGCAGCTTGAGGGCAGTCGACTATGGCTACACCTTC
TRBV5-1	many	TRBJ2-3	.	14	CASSLGGSTDTQYF	TGCGCCAGCAGCTTGGGGGGGAGCACAGATACGCAGTATTTT
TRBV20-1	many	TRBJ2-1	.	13	CSAREQGRGEQFF	TGCAGTGCTAGGGAACAGGGAAGGGGTGAGCAGTTCTTC
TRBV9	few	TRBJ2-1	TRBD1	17	CASSPHPGTGGGDEQFF	TGTGCCAGCAGCCCTCATCCCGGGACAGGGGGCGGCGATGAGCAGTTCTTC
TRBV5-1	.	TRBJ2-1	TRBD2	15	CASSFHSGQYNEQFF	TGCGCCAGCAGCTTCCATAGCGGGCAATACAATGAGCAGTTCTTC
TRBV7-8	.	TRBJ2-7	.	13	CASSLVGLASLYF	TGTGCCAGCAGCTTAGTCGGGCTAGCATCTCTGTACTTC
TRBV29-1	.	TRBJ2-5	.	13	CSVGPLGQETQYF	TGCAGCGTTGGGCCGTTGGGGCAAGAGACCCAGTACTTC
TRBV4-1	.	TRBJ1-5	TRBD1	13	CASSPGTVQPQHF	TGCGCCAGCAGCCCAGGGACAGTTCAGCCCCAGCATTTT
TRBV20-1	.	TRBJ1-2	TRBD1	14	CSASVSGTGEGYTF	TGCAGTGCTAGCGTTTCCGGGACAGGGGAAGGCTACACCTTC
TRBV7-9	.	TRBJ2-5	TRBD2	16	CASRGRTSAWGETQYF	TGTGCCAGCAGAGGTCGGACTAGCGCCTGGGGGGAGACCCAGTACTTC
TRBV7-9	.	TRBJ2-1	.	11	CASSQTYEQFF	TGTGCCAGCAGCCAGACCTATGAGCAGTTCTTC
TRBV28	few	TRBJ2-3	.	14	CASIAVLGTDTQYF	TGTGCCAGCATAGCGGTGCTCGGCACAGATACGCAGTATTTT
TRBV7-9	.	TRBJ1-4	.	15	CASSFAASTNEKLFF	TGTGCCAGCAGCTTCGCGGCATCAACTAATGAAAAACTGTTTTTT